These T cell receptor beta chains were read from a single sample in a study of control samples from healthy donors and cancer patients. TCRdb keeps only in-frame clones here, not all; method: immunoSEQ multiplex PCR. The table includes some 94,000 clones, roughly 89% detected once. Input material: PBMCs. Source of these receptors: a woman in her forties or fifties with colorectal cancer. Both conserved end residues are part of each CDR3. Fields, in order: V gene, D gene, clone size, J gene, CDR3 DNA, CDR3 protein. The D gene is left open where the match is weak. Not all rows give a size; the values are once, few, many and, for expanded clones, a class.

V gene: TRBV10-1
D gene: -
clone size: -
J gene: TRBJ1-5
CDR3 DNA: TGCGCCAGCAGTGAGAGTAATAGGGATCAGCCCCAGCATTTT
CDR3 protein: CASSESNRDQPQHF

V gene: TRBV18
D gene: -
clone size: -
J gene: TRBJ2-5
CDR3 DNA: TGTGCCAGCTCACCGGGTAGCCAAGAGACCCAGTACTTC
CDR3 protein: CASSPGSQETQYF

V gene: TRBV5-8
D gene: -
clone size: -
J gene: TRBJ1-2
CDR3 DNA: TGTGCCAGCAGCTTGCAAAACGGGGCGAGAGGCTACACCTTC
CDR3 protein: CASSLQNGARGYTF

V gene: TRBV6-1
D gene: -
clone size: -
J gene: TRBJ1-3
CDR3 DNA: TGTGCCAGCAGTGAACAGGCAGGCTCGGGAAACACCATATATTTT
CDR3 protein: CASSEQAGSGNTIYF

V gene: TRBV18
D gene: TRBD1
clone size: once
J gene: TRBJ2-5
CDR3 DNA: TGTGCCAGCTCACTGGCAGGGACAGATAAAGAGACCCAGTACTTC
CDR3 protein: CASSLAGTDKETQYF

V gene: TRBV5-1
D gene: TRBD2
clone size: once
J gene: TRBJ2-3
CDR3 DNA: TGCGCCAGCAGCGGAGGGACTAGCGGTACAGATACGCAGTATTTT
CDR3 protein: CASSGGTSGTDTQYF

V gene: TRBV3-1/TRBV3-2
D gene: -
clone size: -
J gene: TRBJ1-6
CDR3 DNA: TGTGCCAGCAGCCCGTCCCGGGGCCTTAGTAATTCACCCCTCCACTTT
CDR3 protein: CASSPSRGLSNSPLHF

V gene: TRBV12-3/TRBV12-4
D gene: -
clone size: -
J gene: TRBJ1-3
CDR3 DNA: TGTGCCAGCACCCTCTTTTCTGGAAACACCATATATTTT
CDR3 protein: CASTLFSGNTIYF

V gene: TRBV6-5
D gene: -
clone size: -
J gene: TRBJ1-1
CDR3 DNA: TGTGCCAACCGGTGGTTACTGAACACTGAAGCTTTCTTT
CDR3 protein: CANRWLLNTEAFF

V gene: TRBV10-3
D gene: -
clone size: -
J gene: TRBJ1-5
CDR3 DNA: TGTGCCATCAGTGGGACTGAAGGTAGCAATCAGCCCCAGCATTTT
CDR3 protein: CAISGTEGSNQPQHF

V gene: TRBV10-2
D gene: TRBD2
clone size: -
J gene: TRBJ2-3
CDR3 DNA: TGCGCCAGCAGTGAGACGCTAGCGGGTTTCACAGATACGCAGTATTTT
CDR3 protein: CASSETLAGFTDTQYF

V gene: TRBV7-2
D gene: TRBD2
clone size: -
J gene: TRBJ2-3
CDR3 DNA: TGTGCCAGCAGCCCGGGACTAGCGGGGGGGCTTGATACGCAGTATTTT
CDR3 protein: CASSPGLAGGLDTQYF

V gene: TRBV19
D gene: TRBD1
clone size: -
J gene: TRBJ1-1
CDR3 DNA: TGTGCCAGTAGTCGACAGGGGGCAGAAACTGAAGCTTTCTTT
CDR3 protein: CASSRQGAETEAFF

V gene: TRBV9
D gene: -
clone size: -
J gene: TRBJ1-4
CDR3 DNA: TGTGCCAGCAGCGTAGGGGGGGGAACTGCGGAAAAACTGTTTTTT
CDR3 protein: CASSVGGGTAEKLFF

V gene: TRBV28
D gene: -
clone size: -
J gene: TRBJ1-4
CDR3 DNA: TGTGCCAGCAGCCCTAGGGGGAGTGCAACTAATGAAAAACTGTTTTTT
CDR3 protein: CASSPRGSATNEKLFF

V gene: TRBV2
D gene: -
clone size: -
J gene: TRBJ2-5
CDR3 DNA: TGTGCCAGCCTCCAGGGAGTCGGGGAGACCCAGTACTTC
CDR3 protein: CASLQGVGETQYF

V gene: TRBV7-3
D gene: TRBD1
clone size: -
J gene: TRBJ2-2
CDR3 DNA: TGTGCCAGCAGCCTAGGAGGACAGGGCAACACCGGGGAGCTGTTTTTT
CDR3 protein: CASSLGGQGNTGELFF

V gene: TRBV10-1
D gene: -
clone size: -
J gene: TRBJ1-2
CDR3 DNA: TGCGCCAGCAGATTGGTGAACTATGGCTACACCTTC
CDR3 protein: CASRLVNYGYTF

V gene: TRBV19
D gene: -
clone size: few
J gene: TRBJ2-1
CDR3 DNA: TGTGCCAGTAGTAGAAAATCGACAGGAAGGCCCTACAATGAGCAGTTCTTC
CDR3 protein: CASSRKSTGRPYNEQFF

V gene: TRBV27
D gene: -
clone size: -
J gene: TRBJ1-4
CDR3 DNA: TGTGCCAGCAGCCAAATCTCCTCAGGGGAAAAACTGTTTTTT
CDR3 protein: CASSQISSGEKLFF

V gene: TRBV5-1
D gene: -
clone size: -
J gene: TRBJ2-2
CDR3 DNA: TGCGCCAGCAGCTTGAGACAGGCCGACTGGACGAACACCGGGGAGCTGTTTTTT
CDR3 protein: CASSLRQADWTNTGELFF

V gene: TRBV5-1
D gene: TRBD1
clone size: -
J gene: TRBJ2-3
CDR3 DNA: TGCGCCAGCAGCATGACAGGGGGCACAGATACGCAGTATTTT
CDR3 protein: CASSMTGGTDTQYF

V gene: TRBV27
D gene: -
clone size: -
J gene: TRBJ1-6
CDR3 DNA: TGTGCCAGCGCCCTCGGAGGTTATTCACCCCTCCACTTT
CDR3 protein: CASALGGYSPLHF

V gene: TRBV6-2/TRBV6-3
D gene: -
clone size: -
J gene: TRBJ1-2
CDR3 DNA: TGTGCCAGCAGCCCCGCCCGCTATGGCTACACCTTC
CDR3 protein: CASSPARYGYTF

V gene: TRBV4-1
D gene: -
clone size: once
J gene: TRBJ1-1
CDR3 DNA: TGCGCCAGCAGCCAAGACAACACTGAAGCTTTCTTT
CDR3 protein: CASSQDNTEAFF

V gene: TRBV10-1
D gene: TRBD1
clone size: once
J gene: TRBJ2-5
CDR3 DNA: TGCGCCAGCAGTGAGCCGGGACAGGGGCAAGAGACCCAGTACTTC
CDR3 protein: CASSEPGQGQETQYF

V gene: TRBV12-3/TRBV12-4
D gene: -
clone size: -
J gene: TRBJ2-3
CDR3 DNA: TGTGCCAGCAGTCTTCTCGGAGATACGCAGTATTTT
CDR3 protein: CASSLLGDTQYF

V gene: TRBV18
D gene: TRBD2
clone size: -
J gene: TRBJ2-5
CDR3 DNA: TGTGCCAGCTCACCACCCTTTGCGGGGGAAGAGACCCAGTACTTC
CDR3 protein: CASSPPFAGEETQYF

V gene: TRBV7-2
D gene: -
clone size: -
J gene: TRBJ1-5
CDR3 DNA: TGTGCCAGCAGCCGGCGCCTGGATAGCAATCAGCCCCAGCATTTT
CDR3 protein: CASSRRLDSNQPQHF

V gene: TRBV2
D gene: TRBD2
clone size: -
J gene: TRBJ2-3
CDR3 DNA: TGTGCCAGCAGTGCGCGACGGGGGGGCACAGATACGCAGTATTTT
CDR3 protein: CASSARRGGTDTQYF

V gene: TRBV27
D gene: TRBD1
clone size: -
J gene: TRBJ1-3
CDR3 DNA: TGTGCCAGCAGTTTTAGGGGGCTAGCGGGAAACACCATATATTTT
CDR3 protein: CASSFRGLAGNTIYF

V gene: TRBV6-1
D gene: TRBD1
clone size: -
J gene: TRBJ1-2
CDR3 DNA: TGTGCCAGCAGGGGTGACCAGGACAGGGAAGGAGGCTACACCTTC
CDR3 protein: CASRGDQDREGGYTF

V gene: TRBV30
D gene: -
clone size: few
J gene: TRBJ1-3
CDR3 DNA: TGTGCCTGGAGTCTCGCACTTAGAGGAAACACCATATATTTT
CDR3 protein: CAWSLALRGNTIYF

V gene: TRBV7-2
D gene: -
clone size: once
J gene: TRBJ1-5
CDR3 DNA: TGTGCCAGCAGCCCTTTAGGAGGATACAATCAGCCCCAGCATTTT
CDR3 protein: CASSPLGGYNQPQHF

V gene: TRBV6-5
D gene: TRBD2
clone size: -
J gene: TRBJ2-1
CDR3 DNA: TGTGCCAGCAGGCCCGGGACTAGCGGGTACAATGAGCAGTTCTTC
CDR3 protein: CASRPGTSGYNEQFF

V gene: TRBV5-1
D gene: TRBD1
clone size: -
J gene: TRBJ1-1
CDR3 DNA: TGCGCCAGCAGCTCCCGCGGACAGGGGCCGAACACTGAAGCTTTCTTT
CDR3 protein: CASSSRGQGPNTEAFF

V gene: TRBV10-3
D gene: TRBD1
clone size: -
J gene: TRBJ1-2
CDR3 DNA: TGTGCCATCAGTGAGTCCGAGACAGGGGGGCATGGCTACACCTTC
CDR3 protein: CAISESETGGHGYTF

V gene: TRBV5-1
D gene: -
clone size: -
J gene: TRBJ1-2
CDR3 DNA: TGCGCCAGCAGCTTGGCTCAGGGAGATAACTATGGCTACACCTTC
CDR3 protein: CASSLAQGDNYGYTF

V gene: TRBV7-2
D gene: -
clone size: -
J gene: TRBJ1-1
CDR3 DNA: TGTGCCAGCAGAAGGCGGGGCGGCAACACTGAAGCTTTCTTT
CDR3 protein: CASRRRGGNTEAFF

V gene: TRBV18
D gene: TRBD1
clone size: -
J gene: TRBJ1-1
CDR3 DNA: TGTGCCAGCTCACCCACTCCGACAGGGGACACTGAAGCTTTCTTT
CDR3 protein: CASSPTPTGDTEAFF

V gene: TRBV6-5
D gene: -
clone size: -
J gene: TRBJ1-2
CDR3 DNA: TGTGCCAGCAGTACCGGCAGCTCAAACTATGGCTACACCTTC
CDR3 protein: CASSTGSSNYGYTF

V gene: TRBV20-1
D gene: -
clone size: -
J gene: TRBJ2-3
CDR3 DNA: TGCAGTGCTAGTGATGACGGGACCGCGCCCTATACGCAGTATTTT
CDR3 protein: CSASDDGTAPYTQYF

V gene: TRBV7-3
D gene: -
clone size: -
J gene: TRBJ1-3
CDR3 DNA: TGTGCCAGCAGCGCCGGACAAGCTGGAAACACCATATATTTT
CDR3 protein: CASSAGQAGNTIYF

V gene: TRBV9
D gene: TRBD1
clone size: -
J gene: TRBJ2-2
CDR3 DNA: TGTGCCAGCACCCAGACAGGGCTGGGCACCGGGGAGCTGTTTTTT
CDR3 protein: CASTQTGLGTGELFF

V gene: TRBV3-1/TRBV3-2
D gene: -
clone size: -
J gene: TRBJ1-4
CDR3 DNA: TGTGCCAGCAGCCAGGGGGGGAGGGTTGAAAAACTGTTTTTT
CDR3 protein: CASSQGGRVEKLFF

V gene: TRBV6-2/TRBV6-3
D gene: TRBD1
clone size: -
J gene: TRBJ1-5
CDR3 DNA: TGTGCCAGCAGTTACTCTGGGACAGGGGTAGAGGGCAATCAGCCCCAGCATTTT
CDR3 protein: CASSYSGTGVEGNQPQHF

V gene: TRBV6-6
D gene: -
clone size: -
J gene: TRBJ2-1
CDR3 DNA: TGTGCCAGCAGTTACCCCCCGGGGGTCGCCTACAATGAGCAGTTCTTC
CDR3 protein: CASSYPPGVAYNEQFF

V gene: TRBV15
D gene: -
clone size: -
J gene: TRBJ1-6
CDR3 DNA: TGTGCCACCAGCAGAGTCCCCGGGGGGGGATCACCCCTCCACTTT
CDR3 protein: CATSRVPGGGSPLHF

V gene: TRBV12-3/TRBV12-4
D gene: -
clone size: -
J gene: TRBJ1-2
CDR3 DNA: TGTGCCAGCAGTCCCGAGGGCTATGGCTACACCTTC
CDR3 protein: CASSPEGYGYTF

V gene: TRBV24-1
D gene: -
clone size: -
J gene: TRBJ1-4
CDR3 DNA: TGTGCCACACAGGGCCCCGGTAATGAAAAACTGTTTTTT
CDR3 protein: CATQGPGNEKLFF

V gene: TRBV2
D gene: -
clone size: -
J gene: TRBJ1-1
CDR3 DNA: TGTGCCAGCACCGTGACCACGAACACTGAAGCTTTCTTT
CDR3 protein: CASTVTTNTEAFF

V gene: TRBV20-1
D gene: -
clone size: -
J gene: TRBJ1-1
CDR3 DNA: TGCAGTGCCGTTAAGAACACTGAAGCTTTCTTT
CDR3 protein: CSAVKNTEAFF

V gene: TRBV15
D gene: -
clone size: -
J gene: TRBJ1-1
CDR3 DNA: TGTGCCACCAGCAGAGATCTTGGGACGAGGAACACTGAAGCTTTCTTT
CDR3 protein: CATSRDLGTRNTEAFF

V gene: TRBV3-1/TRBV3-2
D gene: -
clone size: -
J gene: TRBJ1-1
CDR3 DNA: TGTGCCAGCAGCCGGGTGGGAGAAGCTTTCTTT
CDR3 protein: CASSRVGEAFF

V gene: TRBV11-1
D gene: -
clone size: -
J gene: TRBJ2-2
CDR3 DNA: TGTGCCAGCAGCCTAGAGACAGAGGGACACCGGGGAGCTGTTTTT
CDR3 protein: CASSLETEGHRGAVF